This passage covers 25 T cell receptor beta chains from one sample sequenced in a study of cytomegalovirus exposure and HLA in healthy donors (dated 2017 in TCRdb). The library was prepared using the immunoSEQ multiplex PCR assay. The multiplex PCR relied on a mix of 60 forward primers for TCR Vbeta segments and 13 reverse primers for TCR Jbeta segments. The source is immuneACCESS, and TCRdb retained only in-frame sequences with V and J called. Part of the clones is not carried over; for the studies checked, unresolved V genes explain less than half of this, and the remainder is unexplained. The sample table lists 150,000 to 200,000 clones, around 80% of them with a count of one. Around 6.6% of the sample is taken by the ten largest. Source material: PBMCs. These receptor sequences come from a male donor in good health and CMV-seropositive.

CDR3 nucleotide sequence: TGTGCCTGGAGTGTATGGCCCCTGGGCAGCTCCCAACCTGAAAAACTGTTTTTT. Translated, it gives CAWSVWPLGSSQPEKLFF. The genes are TRBV30 and TRBJ1-4, with no clear D. The CDR3 is 18 amino acids. Germline V lookup: CDR1 GTSNPN, CDR2 SVGIG (reference sequence). The V and J ends lost 0 bases and 7 bases respectively, with 24 bases between them.

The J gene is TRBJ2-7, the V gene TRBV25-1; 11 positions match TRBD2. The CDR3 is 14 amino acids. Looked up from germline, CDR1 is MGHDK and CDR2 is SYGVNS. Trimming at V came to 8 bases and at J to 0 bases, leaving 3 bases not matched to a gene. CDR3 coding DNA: TGTGCCAGCGGGACTAGCGGAGCCTCCTACGAGCAGTACTTC. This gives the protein CASGTSGASYEQYF.

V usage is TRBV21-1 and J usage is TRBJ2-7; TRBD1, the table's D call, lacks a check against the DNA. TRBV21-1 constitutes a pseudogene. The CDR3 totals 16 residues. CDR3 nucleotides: TGTGCCAGCAGCCCGAACCTGGACAGGGGATCCTACGAGCAGTACTTC. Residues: CASSPNLDRGSYEQYF.

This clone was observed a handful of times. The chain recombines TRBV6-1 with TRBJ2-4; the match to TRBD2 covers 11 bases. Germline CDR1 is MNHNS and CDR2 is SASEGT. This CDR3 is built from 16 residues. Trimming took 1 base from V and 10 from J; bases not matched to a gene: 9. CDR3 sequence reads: CASSEVGTSGWGIQYF. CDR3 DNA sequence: TGTGCCAGCAGTGAAGTGGGGACTAGCGGTTGGGGGATTCAGTACTTC.

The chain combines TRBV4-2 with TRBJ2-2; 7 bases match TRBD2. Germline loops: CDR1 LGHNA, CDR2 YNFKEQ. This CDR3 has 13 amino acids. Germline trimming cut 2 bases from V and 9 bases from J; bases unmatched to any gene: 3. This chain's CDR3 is CASSQLTSRELFF. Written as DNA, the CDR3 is TGTGCCAGCAGCCAATTGACTAGCCGGGAGCTGTTTTTT.

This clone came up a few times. CDR3 sequence: CASSLGGGEKLFF. DNA of the CDR3: TGTGCCAGCAGCTTGGGGGGAGGAGAAAAACTGTTTTTT. V usage is TRBV5-6 and J usage is TRBJ1-4; D not resolved. CDR3 length: 13 residues. Germline CDR1 is SGHDT and CDR2 is YYEEEE. The V end lost 0 bases, the J end lost 8 bases, and 8 bases lay between the germline ends.

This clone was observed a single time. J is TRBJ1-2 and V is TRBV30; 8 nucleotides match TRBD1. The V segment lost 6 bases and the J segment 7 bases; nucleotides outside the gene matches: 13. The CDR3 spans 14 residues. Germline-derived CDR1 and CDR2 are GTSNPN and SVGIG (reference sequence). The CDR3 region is CACPPGQVFGGYTF. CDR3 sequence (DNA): TGTGCCTGCCCCCCGGGACAGGTGTTTGGTGGCTACACCTTC.

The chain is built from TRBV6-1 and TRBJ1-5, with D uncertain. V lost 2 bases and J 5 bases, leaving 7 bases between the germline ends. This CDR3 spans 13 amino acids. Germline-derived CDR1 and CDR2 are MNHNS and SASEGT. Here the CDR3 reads CASSEQQDQPQHF. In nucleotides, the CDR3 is TGTGCCAGCAGTGAACAGCAGGATCAGCCCCAGCATTTT.

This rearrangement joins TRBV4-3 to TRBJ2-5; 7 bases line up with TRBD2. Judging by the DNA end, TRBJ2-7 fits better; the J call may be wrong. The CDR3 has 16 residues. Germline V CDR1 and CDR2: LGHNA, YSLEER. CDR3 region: CASSQGAGLGSYEQYF. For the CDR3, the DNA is TGCGCCAGCAGCCAAGGTGCAGGACTAGGAAGCTACGAGCAGTACTTC.

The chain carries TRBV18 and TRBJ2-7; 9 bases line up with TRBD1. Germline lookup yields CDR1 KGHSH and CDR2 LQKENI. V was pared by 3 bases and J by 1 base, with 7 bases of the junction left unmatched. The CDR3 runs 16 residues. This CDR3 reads CASSPRGQGFSYEQYF. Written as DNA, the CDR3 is TGTGCCAGCTCACCGCGTGGACAGGGGTTTTCCTACGAGCAGTACTTC.

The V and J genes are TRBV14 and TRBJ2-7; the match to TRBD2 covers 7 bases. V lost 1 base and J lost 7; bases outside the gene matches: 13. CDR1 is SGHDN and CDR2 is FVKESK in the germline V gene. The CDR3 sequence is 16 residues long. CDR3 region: CASSQVGGTYVREQYF. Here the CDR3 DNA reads TGTGCCAGCAGCCAAGTCGGGGGGACTTACGTACGGGAGCAGTACTTC. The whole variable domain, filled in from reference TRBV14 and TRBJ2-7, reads EAGVTQFPSHSVIEKGQTVTLRCDPISGHDNLYWYRRVMGKEIKFLLHFVKESKQDESGMPNNRFLAERTGGTYSTLKVQPAELEDSGVYFCASSQVGGTYVREQYFGPGTRLTVT.

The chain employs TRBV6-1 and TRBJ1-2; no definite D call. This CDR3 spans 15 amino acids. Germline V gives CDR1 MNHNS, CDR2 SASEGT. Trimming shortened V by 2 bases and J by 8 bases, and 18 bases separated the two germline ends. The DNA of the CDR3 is TGTGCCAGCAGTGAAATCGCAGGTGGCCTCAAGGGCTACACCTTC. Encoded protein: CASSEIAGGLKGYTF.

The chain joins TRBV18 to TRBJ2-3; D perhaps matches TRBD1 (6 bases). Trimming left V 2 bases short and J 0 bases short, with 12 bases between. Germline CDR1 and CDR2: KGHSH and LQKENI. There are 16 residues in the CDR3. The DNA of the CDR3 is TGTGCCAGCTCACCAACAGGGTTCTCTAGCACAGATACGCAGTATTTT. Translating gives CASSPTGFSSTDTQYF.

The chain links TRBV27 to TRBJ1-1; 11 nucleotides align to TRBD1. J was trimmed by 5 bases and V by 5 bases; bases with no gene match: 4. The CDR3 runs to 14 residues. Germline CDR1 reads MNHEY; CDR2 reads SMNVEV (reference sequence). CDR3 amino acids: CASSPGTGGTEAFF. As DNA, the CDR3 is TGTGCCAGCAGTCCCGGGACAGGGGGGACTGAAGCTTTCTTT.

The CDR3 is CASSSQGRGSTEAFF. The CDR3 DNA reads TGTGCCAGCAGTTCACAGGGAAGGGGGTCCACTGAAGCTTTCTTT. The J gene is TRBJ1-1, the V gene TRBV6-5; D perhaps matches TRBD1 (6 bases). The germline gives CDR1 MNHEY, CDR2 SVGAGI. The CDR3 is 15 amino acids. Trimming took off 4 bases at V and 4 bases at J, with 16 bases between the two ends.

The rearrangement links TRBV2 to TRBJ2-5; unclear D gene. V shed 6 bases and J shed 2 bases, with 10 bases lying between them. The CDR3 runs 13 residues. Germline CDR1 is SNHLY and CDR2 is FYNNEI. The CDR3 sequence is CASRARTQETQYF. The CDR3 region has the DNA TGTGCCAGCAGGGCCAGAACGCAAGAGACCCAGTACTTC.

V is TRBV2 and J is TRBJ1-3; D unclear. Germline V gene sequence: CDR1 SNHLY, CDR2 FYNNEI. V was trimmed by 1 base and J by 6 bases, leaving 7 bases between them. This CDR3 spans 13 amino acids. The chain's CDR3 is CASSEEAENTIYF. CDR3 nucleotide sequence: TGTGCCAGCAGTGAAGAGGCGGAAAACACCATATATTTT.

CDR3 sequence: CASSDEREGWNEQFF. The CDR3 DNA sequence: TGTGCCAGCAGCGACGAGCGGGAGGGGTGGAATGAGCAGTTCTTC. This chain connects TRBV5-4 to TRBJ2-1; 10 positions agree with TRBD2. CDR3 length: 15 amino acids. V dropped 4 bases and J dropped 7; count of bases not matched to a gene: 8. Germline V gives CDR1 SGHNT, CDR2 YYREEE (reference sequence).

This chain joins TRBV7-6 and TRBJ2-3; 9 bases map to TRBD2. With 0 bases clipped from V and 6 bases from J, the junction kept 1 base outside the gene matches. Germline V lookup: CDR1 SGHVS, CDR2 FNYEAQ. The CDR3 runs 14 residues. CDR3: CASSLAAGGDTQYF. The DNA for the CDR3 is TGTGCCAGCAGCTTAGCAGCGGGAGGTGATACGCAGTATTTT.

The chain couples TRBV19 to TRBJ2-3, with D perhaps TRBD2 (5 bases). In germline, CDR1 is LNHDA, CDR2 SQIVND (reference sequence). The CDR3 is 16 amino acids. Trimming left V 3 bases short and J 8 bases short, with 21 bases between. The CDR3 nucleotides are TGTGCCAGTAGTATCTGGCTTACCCCTGAGGGTGCTACGCAGTATTTT. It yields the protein CASSIWLTPEGATQYF. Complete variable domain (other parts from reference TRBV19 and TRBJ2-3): DGGITQSPKYLFRKEGQNVTLSCEQNLNHDAMYWYRQDPGQGLRLIYYSQIVNDFQKGDIAEGYSVSREKKESFPLTVTSAQKNPTAFYLCASSIWLTPEGATQYFGPGTRLTVL.

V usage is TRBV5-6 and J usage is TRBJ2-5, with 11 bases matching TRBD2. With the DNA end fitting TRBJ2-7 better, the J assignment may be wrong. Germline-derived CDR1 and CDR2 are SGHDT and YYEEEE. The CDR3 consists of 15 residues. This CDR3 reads CASSSGTSGSYEQYF. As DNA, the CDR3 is TGTGCCAGCAGCTCCGGGACTAGCGGTTCCTACGAGCAGTACTTC.

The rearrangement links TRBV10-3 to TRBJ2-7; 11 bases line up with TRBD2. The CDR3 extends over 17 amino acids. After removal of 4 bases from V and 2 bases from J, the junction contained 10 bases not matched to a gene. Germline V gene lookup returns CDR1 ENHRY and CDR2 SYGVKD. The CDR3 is CAISGATSGRSPYEQYF. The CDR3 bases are TGTGCCATCAGTGGGGCTACTAGCGGGAGAAGTCCCTACGAGCAGTACTTC.

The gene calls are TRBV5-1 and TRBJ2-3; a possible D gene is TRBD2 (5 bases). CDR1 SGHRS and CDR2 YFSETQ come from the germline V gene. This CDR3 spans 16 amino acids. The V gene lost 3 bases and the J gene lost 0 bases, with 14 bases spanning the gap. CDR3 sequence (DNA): TGCGCCAGCAGCTGGCTGACCGGACTGAGCACAGATACGCAGTATTTT. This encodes CASSWLTGLSTDTQYF.

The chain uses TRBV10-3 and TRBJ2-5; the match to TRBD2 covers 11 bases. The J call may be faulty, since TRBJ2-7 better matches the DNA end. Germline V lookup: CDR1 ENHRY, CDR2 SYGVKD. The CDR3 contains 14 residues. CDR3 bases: TGTGCCATCAGTGGGACTAGCGGGTCCTACGAGCAGTACTTC. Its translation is CAISGTSGSYEQYF.

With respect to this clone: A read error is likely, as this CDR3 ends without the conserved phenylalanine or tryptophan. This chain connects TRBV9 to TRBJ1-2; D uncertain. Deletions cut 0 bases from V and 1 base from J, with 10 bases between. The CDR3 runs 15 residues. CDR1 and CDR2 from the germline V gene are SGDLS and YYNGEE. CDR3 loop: CASSVAERLNYGYTL. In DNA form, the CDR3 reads TGTGCCAGCAGCGTAGCTGAGAGACTTAACTATGGCTACACCCTC.